The next 17 T cell receptor beta chains were all read from a single sample in a study of CD8 T cells in ankylosing spondylitis (dated by TCRdb to 2017 to 2019). The receptor library was made with 5' RACE. The run used an Illumina HiSeq 2500. TCRdb reanalyzed the raw reads on its own, using fastp at Q25 for trimming and MiXCR for clone calling, and kept in-frame beta chains. Each record represents a unique CDR3 protein, reported with the most common genes and DNA among its rows. The sample data list approximately 260,000 distinct CDR3 sequences, and roughly 18% of these were observed just once. Clones ranked in the top ten supply around 33% of the sample. The material sequenced was blood, either unsorted or a sorted T cell fraction (not recorded which). Every receptor here comes from a male donor with ankylosing spondylitis or in good health (not recorded which).

This chain connects TRBV4-1 to TRBJ2-4; no definite D call. There are 16 residues in the CDR3. Germline V gene lookup returns CDR1 MGHRA and CDR2 YSYEKL. The V gene lost 0 bases and the J gene lost 2 bases, with 11 bases spanning the gap. The CDR3, as DNA: TGCGCCAGCAGCCAAGAATCCTCCCTACCCAAAAACATTCAGTACTTC. Translating gives CASSQESSLPKNIQYF.

This clonotype was counted at least ten times. This rearrangement joins TRBV6-5 to TRBJ2-7; D may be TRBD1 (5 bases). The ends were cut back, 0 bases at V and 2 bases at J, with 8 bases in the middle. Germline CDR1 reads MNHEY; CDR2 reads SVGAGI. This CDR3 is 14 amino acids long. In DNA, the CDR3 is TGTGCCAGCAGTTACTCGGCAGGGACCTACGAGCAGTACTTC. As protein: CASSYSAGTYEQYF.

This clonotype was seen only a few times. The genes are TRBV12-3 or TRBV12-4 and TRBJ2-2; D not resolved. The CDR3 runs 13 residues. V was trimmed by 7 bases and J by 1 base, leaving 7 bases between them. The CDR3 loop is CASTDENTGELFF. In DNA, the CDR3 is TGTGCCAGCACGGATGAGAACACCGGGGAGCTGTTTTTT.

This clonotype was counted only a few times. The genes are TRBV11-2 and TRBJ2-1; no definite D call. CDR3 size: 12 residues. CDR1 is SGHAT and CDR2 is FQNNGV in the germline V gene. V lost 3 bases to trimming and J lost 5 bases, with 5 bases between them. CDR3 region: CASSFRDNEQFF. The CDR3, as DNA: TGTGCCAGCAGCTTTAGAGACAATGAGCAGTTCTTC.

V gene TRBV11-2 combines with J gene TRBJ2-1, with D unresolved. The length of the CDR3 is 15 residues. Between the trimmed V and J ends, which lost 1 base and 2 bases, there was a span of 9 bases. CDR1 is SGHAT and CDR2 is FQNNGV in the germline V gene. CDR3 protein: CASSLAATAYNEQFF. In DNA form, the CDR3 reads TGTGCCAGCAGCTTAGCTGCGACTGCCTACAATGAGCAGTTCTTC.

This clonotype turned up a few times. V is TRBV11-2 and J is TRBJ2-1; 8 nucleotides align to TRBD1. With 5 bases clipped from V and 8 bases from J, the junction kept 8 bases outside the gene matches. The CDR3 consists of 14 residues. Per germline, CDR1 SGHAT and CDR2 FQNNGV. DNA of the CDR3: TGTGCCAGCAGCCTTGACAGGGGTTACGATGAGCAGTTCTTC. It encodes CASSLDRGYDEQFF.

This chain links TRBV4-1 with TRBJ2-1; no firm D call. The CDR3 extends over 15 amino acids. The germline gives CDR1 MGHRA, CDR2 YSYEKL. Trimming took 2 bases from V and 1 from J, leaving 9 bases between them. CDR3 DNA: TGCGCCAGCAGCCAAATTGGGTCTTCCTACAATGAGCAGTTCTTC. Its protein product is CASSQIGSSYNEQFF.

The chain is built from TRBV12-3 or TRBV12-4 and TRBJ2-7; tentative D call: TRBD1 (6 bases). V lost 5 bases and J lost 4, with 21 bases in between. The CDR3 covers 16 residues. CDR3 DNA sequence: TGTGCCAGCAGTAAACCGGGACACGATATCGCTTACGAGCAGTACTTC. Translation gives CASSKPGHDIAYEQYF.

This clonotype was recorded a few times. This chain links TRBV5-5 with TRBJ2-3, with D perhaps TRBD1 or TRBD2 (5 bases each). Germline values: CDR1 SGHKS, CDR2 YYEKEE (reference sequence). V shed 6 bases and J shed 2 bases, with 22 bases lying between them. The CDR3 extends over 17 amino acids. Written as DNA, the CDR3 is TGTGCCAGCACCGCTACCCGAGGGGCGTCAATCACAGATACGCAGTATTTT. Its protein is CASTATRGASITDTQYF.

This clonotype turned up a few times. This chain uses TRBV5-1 with TRBJ1-6, with 7 bases that match TRBD1. The CDR3 has 13 amino acids. Germline lookup yields CDR1 SGHRS and CDR2 YFSETQ. V lost 6 bases, J lost 9 bases, and 6 bases stayed unmatched. For the CDR3, the DNA is TGCGCCAGCAACCCAGGGGGAGGTTCACCCCTCCACTTT. It codes for CASNPGGGSPLHF.

Only a few counts were recorded for this clonotype. The chain combines TRBV24-1 with TRBJ1-5; 9 bases align to TRBD1. After removal of 11 bases from V and 7 bases from J, the junction contained 14 bases not matched to a gene. Germline lookup yields CDR1 KGHDR and CDR2 SFDVKD. This CDR3 is built from 15 residues. The CDR3 DNA follows: TGTGCCAAGCCGCCGGGACAGGGAGGAAACCAGCCCCAGCATTTT. Amino acids: CAKPPGQGGNQPQHF.

Many counts were recorded for this clonotype. The chain has TRBV27 and TRBJ2-7; TRBD1 aligns across 7 bases. Germline values: CDR1 MNHEY, CDR2 SMNVEV (reference sequence). The V gene end was trimmed by 5 bases and the J gene end by 5 bases; junction bases not matched to a gene: 9. The CDR3 sequence is 14 residues long. In DNA, the CDR3 is TGTGCCAGCAGTCCTAGACAGGGTACTCACGAGCAGTACTTC. Residues: CASSPRQGTHEQYF.

Only a few counts were recorded for this clonotype. This sequence joins TRBV13 and TRBJ2-2; 16 bases align to TRBD2. The CDR3 consists of 19 residues. The ends lost 7 bases at V and 6 bases at J; junction bases unmatched: 14. The germline gives CDR1 PRHDT, CDR2 FYEKMQ (reference sequence). CDR3 nucleotides: TGTGCCAGCATCGGGACTAGCGGGAGGGCCGGGTTTTCGGCCGGGGAGCTGTTTTTT. Residues: CASIGTSGRAGFSAGELFF.

The sample holds many counts of this clonotype. The chain combines TRBV12-3 or TRBV12-4 with TRBJ2-4; D is possibly TRBD1 or TRBD2 (6 bases each). The CDR3 loop spans 14 amino acids. Between the trimmed V and J ends, which lost 5 bases and 0 bases, there was a span of 8 bases. The CDR3 DNA sequence: TGTGCCAGCAGTGAGGGGGGAGCCAAAAACATTCAGTACTTC. Translation gives CASSEGGAKNIQYF.

The CDR3 loop reads CSVVSAGGIQYF. The CDR3 nucleotides are TGCAGCGTTGTTTCGGCAGGGGGCATTCAGTACTTC. The chain carries TRBV29-1 and TRBJ2-4; 7 bases map to TRBD1. This CDR3 has 12 residues. V was clipped by 4 bases and J by 9 bases; unmatched bases: 6. Germline V CDR1 and CDR2: SQVTM, ANQGSEA.

The CDR3 loop is CSVDRESADTQYF. The CDR3 DNA reads as TGCAGCGTTGACCGGGAGTCCGCTGATACGCAGTATTTT. This rearrangement joins TRBV29-1 to TRBJ2-3; possible D gene TRBD2, 6 bases. The V end was cut by 3 bases, the J end by 6 bases, with 13 bases between. The germline V gene has CDR1 SQVTM and CDR2 ANQGSEA. CDR3 size: 13 residues.

This chain links TRBV15 with TRBJ1-4; 8 bases are a match to TRBD1. Germline assignment: CDR1 LNHNV and CDR2 YYDKDF (reference sequence). CDR3 length: 19 residues. The ends lost 5 bases at V and 0 bases at J; junction bases unmatched: 14. CDR3: CATSEHGDRPTATNEKLFF. In DNA form, the CDR3 reads TGTGCCACCAGCGAACACGGGGACAGGCCTACCGCAACTAATGAAAAACTGTTTTTT.